These 5 T cell receptor beta chains came from one sample sequenced in a study of T cell responses to AZD1222 COVID-19 vaccine. Assay used: immunoSEQ multiplex PCR; TCRdb lists only in-frame clones, some missing. The table has fewer than 200,000 clones, about nine tenths seen once; the top ten hold around 1.6%. Here the sequenced sample was peripheral blood, taken on day 0 of AZD1222 vaccination. The origin of the receptors is an adult in good health.

This clone occurred once. The gene calls are TRBV4-1 and TRBJ2-3; D possibly corresponds to TRBD2 (6 bases). Trimming took off 1 base at V and 0 bases at J, with 11 bases between the two ends. Germline assignment: CDR1 MGHRA and CDR2 YSYEKL. This CDR3 is built from 16 residues. CDR3 amino acids: CASSQVPGVSTDTQYF. The DNA for the CDR3 is TGCGCCAGCAGCCAAGTTCCGGGAGTAAGCACAGATACGCAGTATTTT.

V and J are TRBV7-9 and TRBJ1-1, with 7 bases fitting TRBD1. After removal of 5 bases from V and 1 base from J, the junction contained 1 base not matched to a gene. The CDR3 runs to 13 residues. Germline V gene data show CDR1 as SEHNR and CDR2 as FQNEAQ (reference sequence). CDR3 sequence (DNA): TGTGCCAGCAGCCGGACAGGGAACACTGAAGCTTTCTTT. Translating it yields CASSRTGNTEAFF.

V is TRBV6-5 and J is TRBJ1-2; D ambiguous. Germline CDR1 MNHEY, CDR2 SVGAGI. CDR3 length: 15 amino acids. V was trimmed by 7 bases and J by 0 bases, leaving 15 bases between them. In DNA, the CDR3 is TGTGCCAGCAAGAAAACCGCAGTGACTAACTATGGCTACACCTTC. As protein: CASKKTAVTNYGYTF.

The J gene is TRBJ2-3, the V gene TRBV9; D is unclear. V lost 0 bases, J lost 1 base, and 15 bases lay in between. This CDR3 spans 17 amino acids. Germline CDR1 reads SGDLS; CDR2 reads YYNGEE. The CDR3 bases are TGTGCCAGCAGCGTAGGTGGGGTAGGACGGGGCACAGATACGCAGTATTTT. Encoded protein: CASSVGGVGRGTDTQYF.

The V and J genes are TRBV7-2 and TRBJ2-6, with no clear D. Germline V lookup: CDR1 SGHTA, CDR2 FQGNSA. V shed 3 bases and J shed 0 bases, with 3 bases lying between them. This CDR3 is built from 14 residues. CDR3 nucleotides: TGTGCCAGCAGCTTCCCCTCTGGGGCCAACGTCCTGACTTTC. It translates to CASSFPSGANVLTF.